This T cell receptor beta chain was obtained from a study of early T cells in non-severe SARS-CoV-2 infection. Study in general: The chains were unpaired, and the sequenced material was bulk RNA from unsorted whole blood. General observations from the study: Reliance on VDJdb matching favored anti-spike CD8 responses; private and CD4 specificities were missed.

The CDR3 covers 13 residues. V lost 5 bases, J lost 0 bases, and 9 bases lay in between. Germline V CDR1 and CDR2: SQVTM, ANQGSEA. A word on this clonotype: Its specificity is unknown.

Molecules of cDNA were individually given unique molecular identifiers that were attached to them. From the 5' RACE reads, TCRdb called clonotypes with MiXCR, one entry per CDR3 protein. The sample holds about 67,000 distinct CDR3 sequences; approximately 10% are singletons and the top ten take 3.5% to 4.5%. Sequencing was carried out using whole blood. The sequence was obtained from an adult who was a healthcare worker with PCR-confirmed SARS-CoV-2 infection or an uninfected control (not recorded which). The chain joins TRBV29-1 to TRBJ2-3, with D unresolved. The CDR3 nucleotides are TGCAGCGTTAGGACCGCAAGCACAGATACGCAGTATTTT. The encoded protein is CSVRTASTDTQYF.